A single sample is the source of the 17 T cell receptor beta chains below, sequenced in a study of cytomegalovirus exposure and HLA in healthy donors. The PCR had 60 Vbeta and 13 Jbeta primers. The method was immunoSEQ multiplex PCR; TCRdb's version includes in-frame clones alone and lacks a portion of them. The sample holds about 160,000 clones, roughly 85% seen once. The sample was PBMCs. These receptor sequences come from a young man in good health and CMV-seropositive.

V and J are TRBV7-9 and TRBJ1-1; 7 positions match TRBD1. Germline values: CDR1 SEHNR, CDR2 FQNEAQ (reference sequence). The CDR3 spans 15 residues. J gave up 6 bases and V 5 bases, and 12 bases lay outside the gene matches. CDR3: CASSVYRGRGPEAFF. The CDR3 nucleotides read TGTGCCAGCAGCGTTTACAGGGGCCGTGGGCCTGAAGCTTTCTTT.

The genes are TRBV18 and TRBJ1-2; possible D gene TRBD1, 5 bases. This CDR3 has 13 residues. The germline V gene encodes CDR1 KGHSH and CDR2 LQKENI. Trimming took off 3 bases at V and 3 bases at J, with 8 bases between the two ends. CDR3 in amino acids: CASSPGRDYGYTF. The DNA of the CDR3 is TGTGCCAGCTCACCCGGCAGGGACTATGGCTACACCTTC.

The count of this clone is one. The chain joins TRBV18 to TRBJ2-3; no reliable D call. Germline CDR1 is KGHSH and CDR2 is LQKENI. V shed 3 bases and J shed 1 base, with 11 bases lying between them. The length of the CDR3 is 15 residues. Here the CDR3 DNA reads TGTGCCAGCTCACCGGCCAGGCAGCGCACAGATACGCAGTATTTT. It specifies CASSPARQRTDTQYF.

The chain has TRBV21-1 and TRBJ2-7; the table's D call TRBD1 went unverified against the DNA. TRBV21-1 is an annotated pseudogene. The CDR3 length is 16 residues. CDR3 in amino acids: CASSKVEGQAIYEQYF. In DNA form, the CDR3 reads TGTGCCAGCAGCAAAGTAGAAGGACAGGCCATCTACGAGCAGTACTTC.

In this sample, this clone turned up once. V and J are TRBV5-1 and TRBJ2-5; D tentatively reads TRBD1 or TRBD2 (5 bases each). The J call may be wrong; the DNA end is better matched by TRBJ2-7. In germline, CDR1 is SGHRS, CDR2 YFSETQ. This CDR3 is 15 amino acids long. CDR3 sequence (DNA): TGCGCCAGCAGCTTGGGAGGGGTACAGGACTACGAGCAGTACTTC. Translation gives CASSLGGVQDYEQYF.

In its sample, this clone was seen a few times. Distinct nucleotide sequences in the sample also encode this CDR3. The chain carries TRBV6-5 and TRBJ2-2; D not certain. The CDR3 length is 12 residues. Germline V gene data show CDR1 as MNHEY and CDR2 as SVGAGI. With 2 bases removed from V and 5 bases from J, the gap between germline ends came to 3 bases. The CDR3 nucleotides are TGTGCCAGCAGTTACCTGACCGGGGAGCTGTTTTTT. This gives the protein CASSYLTGELFF.

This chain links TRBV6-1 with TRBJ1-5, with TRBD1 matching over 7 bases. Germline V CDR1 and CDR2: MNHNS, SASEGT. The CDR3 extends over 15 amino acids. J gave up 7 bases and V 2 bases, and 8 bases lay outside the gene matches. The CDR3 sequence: CASSELSGGGQPQHF. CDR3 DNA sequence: TGTGCCAGCAGTGAACTCTCAGGGGGTGGACAGCCCCAGCATTTT.

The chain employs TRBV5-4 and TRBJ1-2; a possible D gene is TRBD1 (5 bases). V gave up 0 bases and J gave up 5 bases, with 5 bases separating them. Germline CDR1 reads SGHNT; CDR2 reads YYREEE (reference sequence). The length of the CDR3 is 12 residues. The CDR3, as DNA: TGTGCCAGCAGCTTGGGACAGTATGGCTACACCTTC. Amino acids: CASSLGQYGYTF.

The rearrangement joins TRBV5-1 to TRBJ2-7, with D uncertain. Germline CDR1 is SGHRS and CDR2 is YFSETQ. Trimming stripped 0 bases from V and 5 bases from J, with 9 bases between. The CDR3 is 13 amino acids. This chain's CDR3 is CASSLGLGHEQYF. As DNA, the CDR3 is TGCGCCAGCAGCTTGGGTTTGGGCCACGAGCAGTACTTC.

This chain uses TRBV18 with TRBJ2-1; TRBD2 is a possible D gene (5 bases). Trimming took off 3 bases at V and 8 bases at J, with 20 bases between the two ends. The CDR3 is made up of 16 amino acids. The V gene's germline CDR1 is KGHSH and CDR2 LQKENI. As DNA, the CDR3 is TGTGCCAGCTCACCCCTTCAAGGACTTTATTCATATGAGCAGTTCTTC. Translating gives CASSPLQGLYSYEQFF.

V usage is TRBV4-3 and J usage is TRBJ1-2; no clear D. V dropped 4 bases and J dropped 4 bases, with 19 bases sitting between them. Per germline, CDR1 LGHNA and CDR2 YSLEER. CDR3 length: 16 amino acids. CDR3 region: CASSPSRTSVGYGYTF. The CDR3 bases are TGCGCCAGCAGCCCATCACGAACCAGTGTTGGCTATGGCTACACCTTC.

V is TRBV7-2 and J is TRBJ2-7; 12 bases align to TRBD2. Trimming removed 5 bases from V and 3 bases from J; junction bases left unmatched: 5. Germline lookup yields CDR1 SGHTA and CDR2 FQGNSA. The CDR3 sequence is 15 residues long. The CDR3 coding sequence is TGTGCCAGCAGCCTAGGGACTAGCGGGTTCTACGAGCAGTACTTC. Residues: CASSLGTSGFYEQYF.

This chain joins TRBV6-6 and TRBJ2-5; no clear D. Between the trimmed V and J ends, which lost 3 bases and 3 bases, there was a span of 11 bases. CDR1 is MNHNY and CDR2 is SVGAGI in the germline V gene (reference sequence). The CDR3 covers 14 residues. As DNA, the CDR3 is TGTGCCAGCAGTTATTTCAACACCAAAGAGACCCAGTACTTC. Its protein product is CASSYFNTKETQYF.

CDR3 nucleotide sequence: TGTGCCAGCAGCCACATAATTCCACCCATGAACACTGAAGCTTTCTTT. As protein: CASSHIIPPMNTEAFF. This chain links TRBV5-6 with TRBJ1-1; D not certain. CDR1 SGHDT and CDR2 YYEEEE come from the germline V gene. The CDR3 has 16 amino acids. Trimming shortened V by 4 bases and J by 0 bases, and 16 bases separated the two germline ends.

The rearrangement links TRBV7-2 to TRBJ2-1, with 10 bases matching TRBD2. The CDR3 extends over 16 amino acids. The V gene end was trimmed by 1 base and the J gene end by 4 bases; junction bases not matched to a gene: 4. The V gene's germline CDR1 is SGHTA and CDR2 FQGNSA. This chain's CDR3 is CASSLGSGGSYNEQFF. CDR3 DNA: TGTGCCAGCAGCTTAGGTAGCGGGGGGTCTTACAATGAGCAGTTCTTC.

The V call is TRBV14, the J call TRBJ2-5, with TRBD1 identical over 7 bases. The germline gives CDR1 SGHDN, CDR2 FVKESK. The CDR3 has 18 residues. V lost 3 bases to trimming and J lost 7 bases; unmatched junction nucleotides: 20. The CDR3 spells CASSHLTSMTGRFGTQYF. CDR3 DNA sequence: TGTGCCAGCAGCCACCTTACTTCAATGACAGGGCGTTTTGGGACCCAGTACTTC.

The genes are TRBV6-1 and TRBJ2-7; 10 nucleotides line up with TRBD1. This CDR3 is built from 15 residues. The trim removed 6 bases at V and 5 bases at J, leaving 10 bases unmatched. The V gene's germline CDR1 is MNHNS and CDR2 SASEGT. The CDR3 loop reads CASSVLTGGNHEQYF. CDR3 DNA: TGTGCCAGCAGCGTGCTGACAGGGGGCAACCACGAGCAGTACTTC.